This paragraph covers one TCR beta chain sequence. It lacks a known antigen. No clone much larger than this one lies a single base away; base qualities are absent. The sample originates from a study of cytomegalovirus exposure and HLA in healthy donors (dated by TCRdb to about 2017). As for the study more broadly: According to an earlier analysis of 550 to 700 of the donors, 150 million to 200 million T cells yielded over 90 million unique TCR beta sequences and approximately 300 Gb of sequence data. An early release that covered about 600 HLA-typed donors contained approximately 300 gigabases of sequencing data and around 80 million unique TCR sequences. Of the 300 to 500 genotyped donors, 75% to 85% were placed in the genetic ancestry cluster associated with self-reported Caucasian donors. The study aimed to test whether cataloging public T cell receptors could reveal signatures of past pathogen exposure. The T cell repertoires of 550 to 850 subjects were profiled by immunosequencing and related to cytomegalovirus serostatus. In addition to the first cohort of around 670 subjects, a separate validation cohort of approximately 130 different subjects was used. High-throughput TCR immunosequencing, statistical association of individual TCRs with disease status, and machine learning were combined to predict cytomegalovirus infection status. In a later analysis, previously published TCR beta repertoires from roughly 710 donors were re-analyzed and high-resolution HLA genotyping was added so that TCR occurrence patterns could be studied. In the later analysis, no new phenotypic data were used to find candidate immune exposures; instead, reliance was placed on TCR beta sequences and their occurrence across donors. An earlier analysis of approximately 640 of the donors applied high-throughput TCR beta sequencing to assess whether each TCR beta V gene segment acted as functional or pseudogenic. Alongside the repertoire data, information on donor age, sex, ethnicity and CMV serostatus was compiled. Genome-wide SNP genotypes for about three fifths of the 666 donors were used in a later genetic analysis, which treated that subset as a discovery cohort. Every discovery cohort repertoire had been produced on one sequencing platform. Class I and class II HLA loci were covered by the typing at four-digit resolution. The number of typed donors differed by locus: about 620-640 for A, B, C, DRB1 and DQB1; some 500 for DQA1; roughly 600 for DPA1; and approximately 450 for DPB1. Because of strong linkage in the cohort, roughly five DR-DQ haplotypes were treated as single units for association and clustering. Across some 400 genotyped donors of the cohort, an average of roughly 250,000 unique TCR beta nucleotide sequences per donor were sequenced, and roughly a sixth of those sequences were non-productive.

Library method: the immunoSEQ multiplex PCR assay. For the multiplex PCR, a mixture combining 60 forward primers for TCR Vbeta segments and 13 reverse primers for TCR Jbeta segments was used. The CDR3 region of rearranged TCR beta genes was amplified from genomic DNA by a multiplex PCR assay. On the Illumina HiSeq System, the amplified TCR beta libraries were sequenced as 87-base-pair reads. Concerning the study's data processing: Across the 500 to 700 repertoires, a later analysis counted 75 million to 90 million unique TCR beta chains, 9.5 million to 12 million of which were shared by at least two donors. A nearest-neighbor algorithm error-corrected the raw reads and collapsed the reads into unique sequences, merging closely related sequences to remove PCR and sequencing errors. CDR3 sequences were aligned to IMGT reference sequences to assign V, D and J gene segments. For a sequence to be retained, at least a six-nucleotide match to both a V gene segment and a J gene segment was required. A rearrangement counted as productive if the CDR3 had no stop codons and remained in frame with V and J, and every other rearrangement counted as non-productive. CDR3 was defined by IMGT convention, running from the second conserved V-encoded cysteine to the conserved J-encoded phenylalanine. In an earlier analysis of around 600 of the donors, sequences lacking an unambiguous match to a single V gene segment were excluded. In an earlier analysis of several hundred of the donors, a V segment was called functional when productive rearrangements were above 56.7%, and segregating when the standard deviation between donors exceeded 5%. A statistical classification framework was built to diagnose cytomegalovirus status from the catalog of TCR beta chain sequences. In a later analysis, TCR nucleotide sequences were compared against IMGT/GENE-DB human TR gene sequences so that V and J genes could be assigned. In a later analysis, CDR3 sequences and most-parsimonious VDJ recombination scenarios were assigned using the TCRdist pipeline. In a later analysis, each TCR beta chain was defined by its CDR3 amino acid sequence together with its V-gene family, and reads without a unique V-gene family were excluded. As a way to deal with suspected cross-contamination and a sequencing artifact, a later analysis dropped nearly 600 nucleotide sequences that were highly shared and had low generation probability. A later analysis calculated a clonal expansion index for each public chain from normalized within-repertoire ranks of inferred template counts. In a later analysis, generation probabilities were computed using a VDJ recombination model fitted to out-of-frame rearrangements, and the results were checked against IGoR. In a later analysis, hypergeometric tests were used to score TCR-TCR, TCR-HLA and TCR-CMV co-occurrence, with a repertoire-size bias correction applied to TCR pairs. False discovery rates were estimated in a later analysis by permuting HLA or CMV assignments 20 times. In a later analysis, co-occurring TCRs were grouped using DBSCAN, with TCRdist sequence similarity added in when clustering inside HLA-allele-positive subsets. For co-occurrence clustering, repertoires with fewer than 30,000 or more than 120,000 public chains were excluded, along with five or six repertoires with anomalous nucleotide sharing. Drawn from immuneACCESS, this table holds only the in-frame rearrangements with V and J called that TCRdb kept. Clones are partly lost; checked studies trace under half to an unresolved V gene and leave the rest unexplained. V and J calls and clone size come straight from that table; D and trimming were deduced from the DNA. The sample table shows approximately 110,000 clones, and around 73% are seen once. About 4.3% of the sample belongs to the ten largest clones.

The cohort was made up of 666 healthy bone marrow donors. At the time of sampling, all cohort members were nominally healthy, though unrecorded immune exposures were likely present. The donor tested CMV seropositive, placing the donor among the 250 to 350 seropositive members of the cohort. Every donor gave a peripheral blood sample, and the peripheral blood mononuclear cells from that sample were used for TCR beta sequencing. Genomic DNA was extracted from the blood cell samples with the Qiagen DNeasy Blood Extraction Kit. Beyond this particular receptor, the publication reports: The only immune exposure information available for the cohort was CMV serostatus. An earlier analysis of 450 to 750 of the donors showed that most TCR beta V segments appeared in productive rearrangements either about 87% or about 30% of the time, which broadly matched IMGT annotations. The earlier analysis of almost 600 of the donors excluded some 16 rarely observed V segments, including chromosome 9 orphons, because counts were too low. In vitro tests confirmed that a few of the cytomegalovirus-associated TCR beta chains recognize cytomegalovirus antigens. V-gene and J-gene trimming of TCR beta chains was associated with a missense DCLRE1C variant in a later genetic analysis, and the association was replicated in an independent cohort. A cluster of highly shared sequence variants was judged likely to be a technical artifact of the sequencing pipeline. Only TCR beta chains were sequenced in this cohort, and the absence of alpha or paired-chain data limited detectable features. In the study, approximately 160 TCR beta chains were listed as associated with cytomegalovirus. Correlated functional status among segregating V segments might be attributable to linkage disequilibrium, but an unknown experimental factor could not be ruled out. Some IMGT-functional V segments, including TRBV6-2 and TRBV6-3, could not be told apart with the 87-base-pair reads, so those segments were excluded. Most CMV-associated TCR beta chains appeared to be HLA-restricted in a later analysis, and the HLA associations seemed to be driven largely by CMV exposure. The presence/absence analyses assumed that sequencing depth was roughly uniform across donors, and that assumption may not be true. Because HLA typing was missing for some donors at each locus, association tests included only the typed subset. In a later analysis, TCR association rates were found to vary across HLA loci, with the most associated TCRs seen for DRB1 alleles and the fewest for HLA-C alleles. A further reported finding was that TCR beta sequences accurately predicted the HLA-A and HLA-B alleles for most subjects in the first cohort. Cytomegalovirus status was reported to be diagnosed by the classifier with high specificity and sensitivity in both the original and validation cohorts. Compared with equally common non-associated chains, HLA-associated TCR beta chains in a later analysis were more clonally expanded and had lower generation probabilities. In a later analysis, 16,951 TCR beta sequences were associated with specific HLA alleles at a false discovery rate of 0.05. A later genetic analysis reported fewer N-insertions in productive TCRs among donors in an Asian-associated ancestry cluster than the approximately 700-donor mean. While some public TCRs were present in many individuals, most TCR sequences turned up only very rarely across donors. When HLA alleles, especially DR and DQ, strongly co-occurred, attributing TCR associations to individual alleles was difficult. The authors suggested that the approach could potentially be extended to other disease states and immunological phenotypes. A later analysis reported that several top co-occurrence clusters appeared linked to parvovirus B19, influenza, CMV and Epstein-Barr virus.

From a lookup of the germline V gene, CDR1 and CDR2 are SNHLY and FYNNEI. V sheds 4 bases and J sheds 1 base, leaving 17 bases between their ends. From the cysteine up to the phenylalanine, the CDR3 has a length of 18 residues. Only CDR3 DNA remains: 54 bases, in frame from the first base. The sequenced material came from PBMCs. Recombination joined TRBV2 with TRBJ2-6; the D region possibly corresponds to TRBD1 (5 bases align). The clonotype was recovered from a man aged 60 to 75 in good health and CMV-seropositive. Read as DNA, the sequence is TGTGCCAGCAGTGCTATTTCCAGGGTTGGGTCTGGGGCCAACGTCCTGACTTTC. The resulting protein is CASSAISRVGSGANVLTF.